Sequencing of this T cell receptor (beta chain) was carried out in a study of T cells after yellow fever vaccination. The study's findings and limits: In post-booster samples, most primary-vaccination clones reappeared (approximately 96% CD4, about 91% CD8).

Germline V gene sequence: CDR1 SEHNR, CDR2 FQNEAQ (reference sequence). The V and J ends lost 3 bases and 7 bases respectively, with 6 bases between them. CDR3 length equals 11 residues. Many counts were recorded for this clonotype. What it binds is unknown. 5'RACE template switching generated TCR cDNA, adding a universal primer site and UMIs. TCRdb redid the calling of the 5' RACE reads with MiXCR, one entry per CDR3 protein. The data contain about 320,000 distinct CDR3 sequences, about 10% of them singletons. The chain uses TRBV7-9 and TRBJ1-1, with D perhaps matching TRBD1 (5 bases). The clonotype originates from a man younger than 35 who received the YFV17D yellow fever vaccine. The starting material was CD4+ T cells sorted from PBMCs, obtained 45 days after the yellow fever booster vaccination. CDR3 region: CASSFQGEAFF. DNA for the CDR3: TGTGCCAGCAGCTTCCAGGGTGAAGCTTTCTTT.